One sample yielded the 29 T cell receptor beta chains listed below, sequenced in a study of beta chain features in type 1 diabetes. Investigators reverse transcribed all isolated RNA, so they sequenced expressed TCRB transcripts. The repertoire was sequenced with immunoSEQ multiplex PCR; TCRdb's copy has only in-frame clones and lacks some. The sample lists approximately 44,000 clones, around 50% seen once, with 2.1% in the top ten. Sample: Tregs from blood. Source of these receptors: a woman aged 18-29 years in good health.

The chain couples TRBV28 to TRBJ1-2; 8 bases are shared with TRBD1. Germline lookup yields CDR1 MDHEN and CDR2 SYDVKM. This CDR3 is 13 amino acids long. Unmatched junction bases numbered 3, after V lost 3 bases and J lost 6 bases. CDR3 amino acids: CASSLLTGDGYTF. CDR3 DNA sequence: TGTGCCAGCAGTTTGCTGACAGGGGATGGCTACACCTTC.

The chain carries TRBV7-2 and TRBJ2-2; D remains unclear. The CDR3 has 15 residues. Germline V gene lookup returns CDR1 SGHTA and CDR2 FQGNSA. The V and J ends lost 2 bases and 1 base respectively, with 8 bases between them. The CDR3 spells CASSLTALNTGELFF. The CDR3 bases are TGTGCCAGCAGCTTAACTGCACTGAACACCGGGGAGCTGTTTTTT.

The V call is TRBV4-1, the J call TRBJ2-3; 9 bases are a match to TRBD1. The trim removed 1 base at V and 4 bases at J, leaving 3 bases unmatched. Per the germline V gene, CDR1 is MGHRA and CDR2 is YSYEKL. The CDR3 runs to 15 residues. CDR3 in DNA: TGCGCCAGCAGCCAAGGGGGACAGGGCGCAGATACGCAGTATTTT. It yields the protein CASSQGGQGADTQYF.

The chain carries TRBV29-1 and TRBJ2-7; 7 bases line up with TRBD1. CDR1 and CDR2 (germline): SQVTM, ANQGSEA. V was clipped by 7 bases and J by 0 bases; unmatched bases: 12. This CDR3 has 15 residues. The CDR3 region has the DNA TGCAGCGGTAGTAGAGGGGGCGGAAGCTCCTACGAGCAGTACTTC. Residues: CSGSRGGGSSYEQYF.

V and J are TRBV19 and TRBJ2-2; 7 nucleotides line up with TRBD2. The ends lost 0 bases at V and 1 base at J; junction bases unmatched: 5. The CDR3 is 17 residues long. Germline values: CDR1 LNHDA, CDR2 SQIVND (reference sequence). CDR3 in DNA: TGTGCCAGTAGTATAGATGGACTAGGTCTGAACACCGGGGAGCTGTTTTTT. Its protein is CASSIDGLGLNTGELFF.

The chain joins TRBV30 to TRBJ1-1, with 9 bases fitting TRBD1. The CDR3 totals 15 residues. Germline V lookup: CDR1 GTSNPN, CDR2 SVGIG (reference sequence). V shed 3 bases and J 8 bases; nucleotides not matched to a gene: 13. The CDR3: CAWRKIQTGTGEAFF. CDR3 in DNA: TGTGCCTGGAGAAAAATCCAAACCGGGACAGGGGAAGCTTTCTTT.

The chain joins TRBV5-6 to TRBJ2-1, with 10 bases identical to TRBD2. The CDR3 is 17 amino acids. After removal of 2 bases from V and 1 base from J, the junction contained 6 bases not matched to a gene. Germline CDR1 SGHDT, CDR2 YYEEEE. The CDR3 spells CASSFETLAGSYNEQFF. The DNA for the CDR3 is TGTGCCAGCAGCTTCGAAACACTAGCGGGATCCTACAATGAGCAGTTCTTC.

This clone was found a few times. The CDR3 bases are TGTGCCAGCAGCTTAGGACAGGGTGCGGGGTATGGCTACACCTTC. This translates into CASSLGQGAGYGYTF. V gene TRBV11-2 combines with J gene TRBJ1-2; 7 bases match TRBD1. Trimming cost V 1 base and J 5 bases; bases outside gene matches: 7. The CDR3 spans 15 residues. Germline CDR1 is SGHAT and CDR2 is FQNNGV.

This clone was detected only once. The rearrangement uses TRBV11-2 and TRBJ1-5, with D possibly being TRBD1 (5 bases). Trimming took 5 bases from V and 4 from J, leaving 12 bases between them. Germline CDR1 and CDR2: SGHAT and FQNNGV. The CDR3 covers 14 residues. The CDR3 DNA follows: TGTGCCAGCAGCCGGGGACTCCCGAATCAGCCCCAGCATTTT. Amino acid sequence: CASSRGLPNQPQHF.

The chain is built from TRBV18 and TRBJ1-1, with no clear D. Germline assignment: CDR1 KGHSH and CDR2 LQKENI. V was cut by 3 bases and J by 0 bases, with 11 bases left in between. The CDR3 has 15 residues. The CDR3 region is CASSPGGTMNTEAFF. CDR3 coding DNA: TGTGCCAGCTCACCCGGAGGAACGATGAACACTGAAGCTTTCTTT. Drawing the rest from reference TRBV18 and TRBJ1-1, the complete variable domain is NAGVMQNPRHLVRRRGQEARLRCSPMKGHSHVYWYRQLPEEGLKFMVYLQKENIIDESGMPKERFSAEFPKEGPSILRIQQVVRGDSAAYFCASSPGGTMNTEAFFGQGTRLTVV.

V usage is TRBV6-6 and J usage is TRBJ2-1; D is uncertain. The germline V gene has CDR1 MNHNY and CDR2 SVGAGI (reference sequence). The CDR3 extends over 14 amino acids. Deletions cut 4 bases from V and 6 bases from J, with 13 bases between. The CDR3 region has the DNA TGTGCCAGCAGTTTAGCCTTCCCCCCCAATGAGCAGTTCTTC. Translated, it gives CASSLAFPPNEQFF.

Relative to its sample, this clone is medium-sized. The V and J genes are TRBV10-3 and TRBJ2-1, with D possibly matching TRBD2 (5 bases). The germline V and J ends were trimmed by 2 bases and 8 bases, with 13 bases remaining between them. Germline CDR1 reads ENHRY; CDR2 reads SYGVKD. The CDR3 runs to 14 residues. CDR3 nucleotide sequence: TGTGCCATCAGTGAGGACACTAGTCCCCATGAGCAGTTCTTC. Translation gives CAISEDTSPHEQFF.

This rearrangement joins TRBV30 to TRBJ2-7, with 8 nucleotides matching TRBD1. Germline V CDR1 and CDR2: GTSNPN, SVGIG (reference sequence). Trimming removed 7 bases from V and 4 bases from J; junction bases left unmatched: 6. The length of the CDR3 is 12 residues. The CDR3 here is CASLTGAYEQYF. CDR3 DNA: TGTGCCTCTTTGACAGGGGCGTACGAGCAGTACTTC.

The genes are TRBV6-1 and TRBJ2-7; D not certain. The germline gives CDR1 MNHNS, CDR2 SASEGT. This CDR3 has 11 amino acids. The V end was cut by 6 bases, the J end by 5 bases, with 8 bases between. The CDR3 DNA sequence: TGTGCCAGCAGAAATCAGAACGAGCAGTACTTC. Amino acid sequence: CASRNQNEQYF.

This clone was counted only a few times. This chain joins TRBV12-5 and TRBJ2-1; 7 bases are a match to TRBD2. V gave up 1 base and J gave up 6 bases; unmatched junction bases: 9. CDR1 and CDR2 from the germline V gene are LGHNT and FRNRAP. The CDR3 loop spans 16 amino acids. CDR3 loop: CASGLGTSELINEQFF. The CDR3 DNA reads TGTGCTAGTGGTTTGGGAACTAGCGAGCTAATCAATGAGCAGTTCTTC.

This clone was observed once. This sequence joins TRBV18 and TRBJ1-2; 7 bases fit TRBD1. V lost 3 bases, J lost 2 bases, and 9 bases stayed unmatched. Germline V lookup: CDR1 KGHSH, CDR2 LQKENI. CDR3 size: 16 residues. In DNA, the CDR3 is TGTGCCAGCTCACCTGCCCATTCGACAGGGAACTATGGCTACACCTTC. Translation: CASSPAHSTGNYGYTF.

This rearrangement joins TRBV28 to TRBJ2-3; tentatively, D is TRBD2 (7 bases). CDR3 length: 14 residues. V was clipped by 5 bases and J by 6 bases, with 15 bases between them. Germline CDR1 reads MDHEN; CDR2 reads SYDVKM. The chain's CDR3 is CASSEGGRRDTQYF. The CDR3 DNA is TGTGCCAGCAGTGAGGGGGGGAGGAGGGATACGCAGTATTTT.

J is TRBJ2-5 and V is TRBV28, with TRBD1 identical over 7 bases. With the DNA end fitting TRBJ2-7 better, the J assignment may be wrong. The CDR3 consists of 12 residues. From germline, CDR1 is MDHEN and CDR2 SYDVKM. The CDR3 reads CAFGTDSYEQYF. CDR3 DNA: TGTGCCTTTGGGACAGATTCCTACGAGCAGTACTTC.

The chain couples TRBV23-1 to TRBJ2-1, with TRBD2 identical over 10 bases. TRBV23-1 is identified as an open reading frame with a role that is uncertain. The V gene end was trimmed by 11 bases and the J gene end by 4 bases; junction bases not matched to a gene: 8. This CDR3 is 14 amino acids long. The CDR3 nucleotides read TGCGCCGGACCCGGGACTAGCGATTACAATGAGCAGTTCTTC. It translates to CAGPGTSDYNEQFF.

This CDR3 reads CASRVPSGSLETQYF. CDR3 DNA sequence: TGTGCCAGCAGGGTTCCTAGCGGGAGTCTCGAGACCCAGTACTTC. V usage is TRBV6-1 and J usage is TRBJ2-5; 10 nucleotides agree with TRBD2. The CDR3 is made up of 15 amino acids. Germline V gene sequence: CDR1 MNHNS, CDR2 SASEGT. J gave up 5 bases and V 6 bases, and 9 bases lay outside the gene matches.

This clone was recorded only once. The chain recombines TRBV7-8 with TRBJ1-1, with D unresolved. This CDR3 region has 14 residues. Per the germline V gene, CDR1 is SGHVS and CDR2 is FQNEAQ. Trimming stripped 6 bases from V and 0 bases from J, with 11 bases between. The CDR3 DNA sequence: TGTGCCAGCAGTCCGTGGCAACTGAACACTGAAGCTTTCTTT. The encoded protein is CASSPWQLNTEAFF.

V is TRBV28 and J is TRBJ2-3; 9 bases agree with TRBD1. Germline V gene sequence: CDR1 MDHEN, CDR2 SYDVKM. V trimming: 5 bases; J trimming: 7 bases; junction bases outside the gene matches: 7. The CDR3 covers 14 residues. In nucleotides, the CDR3 is TGTGCCAGCAGTACAGGGGGCACACAACATACGCAGTATTTT. Its translation: CASSTGGTQHTQYF.

The chain couples TRBV29-1 to TRBJ2-2; D uncertain. The CDR3 extends over 16 amino acids. Germline loops: CDR1 SQVTM, CDR2 ANQGSEA. With 1 base removed from V and 2 bases from J, the gap between germline ends came to 14 bases. CDR3 loop: CSVEVSVTPNTGELFF. The DNA of the CDR3 is TGCAGCGTTGAAGTGTCAGTGACACCTAACACCGGGGAGCTGTTTTTT.

The chain carries TRBV11-1 and TRBJ1-1, with D possibly matching TRBD1 (6 bases). This CDR3 contains 14 residues. The ends were cut back, 5 bases at V and 2 bases at J, with 12 bases in the middle. Germline V CDR1 and CDR2: SGHAT, FQDESV (reference sequence). In nucleotides, the CDR3 is TGTGCCAGCAGCCTAACAGGGATTAACACTGAAGCTTTCTTT. Its protein is CASSLTGINTEAFF.

Sample share makes this clone medium-sized. The chain recombines TRBV6-6 with TRBJ1-4; 8 bases map to TRBD1. The CDR3 spans 13 residues. After removal of 8 bases from V and 7 bases from J, the junction contained 6 bases not matched to a gene. From germline, CDR1 is MNHNY and CDR2 SVGAGI (reference sequence). In nucleotides, the CDR3 is TGTGCCAGCGATGGACAGGGAGGTGAAAAACTGTTTTTT. This codes for CASDGQGGEKLFF.

This chain's CDR3 is CASSSGRDNEKLFF. In DNA form, the CDR3 reads TGCGCCAGCAGCTCCGGACGGGATAATGAAAAACTGTTTTTT. V usage is TRBV5-1 and J usage is TRBJ1-4, with D unresolved. The V gene's germline CDR1 is SGHRS and CDR2 YFSETQ. The CDR3 length is 14 residues. Trimming removed 3 bases at V and 4 bases at J, with 10 bases between.

The V and J genes are TRBV5-1 and TRBJ1-1; tentatively, D is TRBD1 (6 bases). Trimming took 4 bases from V and 1 from J, leaving 11 bases between them. Germline CDR1 is SGHRS and CDR2 is YFSETQ. CDR3 length equals 14 residues. The CDR3 is CASSPQTGNTEAFF. CDR3 DNA sequence: TGCGCCAGCAGCCCGCAGACAGGGAACACTGAAGCTTTCTTT.

The chain joins TRBV5-8 to TRBJ2-1; D possibly corresponds to TRBD1 (5 bases). Trimming cost V 0 bases and J 1 base, with 5 bases left between them. The CDR3 runs to 14 residues. Germline V gene data show CDR1 as SGHTS and CDR2 as YDEGEE. CDR3 bases: TGTGCCAGCAGCTTGGGACAGTCCTACAATGAGCAGTTCTTC. It translates to CASSLGQSYNEQFF.

The chain uses TRBV4-2 and TRBJ2-5; 7 nucleotides line up with TRBD2. The assigned J gene may be wrong: the sequence end matches TRBJ2-7 better. Per germline, CDR1 LGHNA and CDR2 YNFKEQ. This CDR3 is 18 amino acids long. The CDR3 DNA sequence: TGTGCCAGCAGCCAAGATCACACTGCTGGCGGGAGCTGGTACGAGCAGTACTTC. This codes for CASSQDHTAGGSWYEQYF.